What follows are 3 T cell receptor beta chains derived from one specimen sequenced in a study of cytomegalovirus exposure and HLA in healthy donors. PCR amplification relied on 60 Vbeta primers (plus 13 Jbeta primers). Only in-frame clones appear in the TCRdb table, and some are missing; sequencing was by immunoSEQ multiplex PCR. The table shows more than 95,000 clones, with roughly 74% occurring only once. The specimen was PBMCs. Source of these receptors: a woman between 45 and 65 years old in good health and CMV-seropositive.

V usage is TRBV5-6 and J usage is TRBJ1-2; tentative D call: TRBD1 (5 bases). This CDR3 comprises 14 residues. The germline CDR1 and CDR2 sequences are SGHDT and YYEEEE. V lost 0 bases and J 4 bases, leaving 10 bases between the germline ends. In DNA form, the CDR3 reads TGTGCCAGCAGCTTGGGCCGACAGATCTATGGCTACACCTTC. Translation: CASSLGRQIYGYTF.

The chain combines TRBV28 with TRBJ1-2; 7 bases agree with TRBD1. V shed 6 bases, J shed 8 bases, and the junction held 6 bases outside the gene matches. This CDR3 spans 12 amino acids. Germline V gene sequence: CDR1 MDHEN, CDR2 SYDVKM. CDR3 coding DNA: TGTGCCAGCAGAAGACAGGGTGGCGGCTACACCTTC. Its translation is CASRRQGGGYTF.

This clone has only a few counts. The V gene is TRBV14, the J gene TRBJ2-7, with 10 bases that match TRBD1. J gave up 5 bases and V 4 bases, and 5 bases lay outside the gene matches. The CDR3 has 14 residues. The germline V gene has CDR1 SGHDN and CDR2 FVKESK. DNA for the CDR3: TGTGCCAGCAGCCTTACGACAGGGGGCAACGAGCAGTACTTC. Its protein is CASSLTTGGNEQYF.